This T cell receptor (beta chain) was captured by sequencing in a study of T cells in tuberculosis. Study observations and caveats: Shorter CDR3-alpha in active tuberculosis partly drove smaller distances.

The V segment lost 4 bases and the J segment 7 bases; nucleotides outside the gene matches: 8. The CDR3 is 15 residues long. Germline CDR1 is SGHAT and CDR2 is FQNNGV. Note on this clone: The antigen is not known.

The method was immunoSEQ multiplex PCR; TCRdb's version includes in-frame clones alone and lacks a portion of them. This table holds about 20,000 clones, 85% to 90% found once. Adolescents were screened for latent TB by skin test and IGRA. On average about 100,000 T cells per donor were immunosequenced. The V call is TRBV11-2, the J call TRBJ2-1, with TRBD2 matching 9 bases. The source material was PBMCs. The receptor was derived from a donor under 30 with latent tuberculosis or without tuberculosis infection. In DNA, the CDR3 is TGTGCCAGCAGCTCTGGGGGACTAGCAGGAAATGAGCAGTTCTTC. Its translation: CASSSGGLAGNEQFF.